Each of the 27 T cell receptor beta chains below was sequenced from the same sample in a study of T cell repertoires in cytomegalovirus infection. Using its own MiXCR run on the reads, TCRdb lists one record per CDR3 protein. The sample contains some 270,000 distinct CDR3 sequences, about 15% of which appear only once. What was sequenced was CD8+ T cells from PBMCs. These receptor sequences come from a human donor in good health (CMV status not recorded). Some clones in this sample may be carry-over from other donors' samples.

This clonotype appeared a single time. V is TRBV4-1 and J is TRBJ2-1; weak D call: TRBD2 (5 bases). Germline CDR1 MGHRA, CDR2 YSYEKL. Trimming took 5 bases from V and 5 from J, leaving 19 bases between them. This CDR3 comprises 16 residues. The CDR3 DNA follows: TGCGCCAGCAGCTCTGTTGGCAGCCTAGCCAACAATGAGCAGTTCTTC. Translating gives CASSSVGSLANNEQFF.

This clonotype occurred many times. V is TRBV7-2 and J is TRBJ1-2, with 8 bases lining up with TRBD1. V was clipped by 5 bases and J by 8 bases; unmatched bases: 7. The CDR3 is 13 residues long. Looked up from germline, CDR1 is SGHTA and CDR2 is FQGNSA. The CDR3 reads CASSHTDRGGYTF. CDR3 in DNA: TGTGCCAGCAGCCATACCGACAGGGGCGGCTACACCTTC.

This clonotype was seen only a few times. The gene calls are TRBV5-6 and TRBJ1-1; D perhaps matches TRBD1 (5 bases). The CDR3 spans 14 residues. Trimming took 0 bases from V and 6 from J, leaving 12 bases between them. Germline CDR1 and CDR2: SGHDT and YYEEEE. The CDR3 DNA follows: TGTGCCAGCAGCTTGGGGGGATGGGGGGCTGAAGCTTTCTTT. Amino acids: CASSLGGWGAEAFF. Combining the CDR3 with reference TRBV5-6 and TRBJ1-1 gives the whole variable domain DAGVTQSPTHLIKTRGQQVTLRCSPKSGHDTVSWYQQALGQGPQFIFQYYEEEERQRGNFPDRFSGHQFPNYSSELNVNALLLGDSALYLCASSLGGWGAEAFFGQGTRLTVV.

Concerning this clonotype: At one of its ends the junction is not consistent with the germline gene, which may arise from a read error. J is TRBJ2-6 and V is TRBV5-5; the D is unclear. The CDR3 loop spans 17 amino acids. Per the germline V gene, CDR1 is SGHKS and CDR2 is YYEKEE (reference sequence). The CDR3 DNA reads TGTGCCAGCAGCTTAACATTGGAATTCTCTAGGGCCAACGTCCTGACTTTC. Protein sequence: CASSLTLEFSRANVLTF. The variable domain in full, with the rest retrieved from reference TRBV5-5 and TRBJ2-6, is DAGVTQSPTHLIKTRGQQVTLRCSPISGHKSVSWYQQVLGQGPQFIFQYYEKEERGRGNFPDRFSARQFPNYSSELNVNALLLGDSALYLCASSLTLEFSRANVLTFGAGSRLTVL.

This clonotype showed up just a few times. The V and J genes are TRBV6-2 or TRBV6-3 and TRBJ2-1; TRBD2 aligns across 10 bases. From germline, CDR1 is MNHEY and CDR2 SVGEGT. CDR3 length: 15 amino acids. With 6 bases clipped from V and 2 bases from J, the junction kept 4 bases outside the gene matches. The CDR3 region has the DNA TGTGCCAGCAGATTGGGACTAGCGCCCTACAATGAGCAGTTCTTC. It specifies CASRLGLAPYNEQFF.

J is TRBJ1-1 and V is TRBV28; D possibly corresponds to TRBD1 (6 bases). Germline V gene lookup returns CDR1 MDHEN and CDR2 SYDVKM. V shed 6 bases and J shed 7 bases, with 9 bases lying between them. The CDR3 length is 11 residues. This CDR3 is CASRQGFEAFF. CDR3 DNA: TGTGCCAGCAGACAGGGCTTTGAAGCTTTCTTT. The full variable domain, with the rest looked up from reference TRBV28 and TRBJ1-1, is DVKVTQSSRYLVKRTGEKVFLECVQDMDHENMFWYRQDPGLGLRLIYFSYDVKMKEKGDIPEGYSVSREKKERFSLILESASTNQTSMYLCASRQGFEAFFGQGTRLTVV.

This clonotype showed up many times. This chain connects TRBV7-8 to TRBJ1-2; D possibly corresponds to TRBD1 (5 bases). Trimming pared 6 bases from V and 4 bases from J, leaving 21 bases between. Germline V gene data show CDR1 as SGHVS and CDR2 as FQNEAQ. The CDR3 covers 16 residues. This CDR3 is CASSLTSSGAPYGYTF. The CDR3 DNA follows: TGTGCCAGCAGTTTGACATCGAGTGGGGCACCCTATGGCTACACCTTC.

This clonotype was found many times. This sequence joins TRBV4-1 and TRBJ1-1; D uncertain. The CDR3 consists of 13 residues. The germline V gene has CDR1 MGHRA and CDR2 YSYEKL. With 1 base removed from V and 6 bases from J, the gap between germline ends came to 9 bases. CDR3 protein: CASSQGPLAEAFF. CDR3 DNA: TGCGCCAGCAGCCAAGGACCCCTCGCTGAAGCTTTCTTT.

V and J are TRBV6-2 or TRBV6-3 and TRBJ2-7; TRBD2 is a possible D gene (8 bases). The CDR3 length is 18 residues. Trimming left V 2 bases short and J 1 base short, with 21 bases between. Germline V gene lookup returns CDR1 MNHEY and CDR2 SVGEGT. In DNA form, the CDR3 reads TGTGCCAGCAGTTACGTCCCTCGGGAGGGGGCAGATTCCTACGAGCAGTACTTC. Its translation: CASSYVPREGADSYEQYF.

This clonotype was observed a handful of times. CDR3 sequence (DNA): TGTGCCAGCAGTGAGGGTTATCCTGGCTACACCTTC. It yields the protein CASSEGYPGYTF. V usage is TRBV2 and J usage is TRBJ1-2, with D hard to call. CDR3 size: 12 residues. V was trimmed by 3 bases and J by 7 bases, leaving 9 bases between them. Per the germline V gene, CDR1 is SNHLY and CDR2 is FYNNEI. The full variable domain, rest sourced from reference TRBV2 and TRBJ1-2, is EPEVTQTPSHQVTQMGQEVILRCVPISNHLYFYWYRQILGQKVEFLVSFYNNEISEKSEIFDDQFSVERPDGSNFTLKIRSTKLEDSAMYFCASSEGYPGYTFGSGTRLTVV.

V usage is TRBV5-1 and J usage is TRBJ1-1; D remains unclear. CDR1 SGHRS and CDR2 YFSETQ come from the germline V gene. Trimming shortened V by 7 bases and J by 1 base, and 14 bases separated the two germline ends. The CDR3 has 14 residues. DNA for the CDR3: TGCGCCAGCCAAGACCATCGAGAGAACACTGAAGCTTTCTTT. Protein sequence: CASQDHRENTEAFF.

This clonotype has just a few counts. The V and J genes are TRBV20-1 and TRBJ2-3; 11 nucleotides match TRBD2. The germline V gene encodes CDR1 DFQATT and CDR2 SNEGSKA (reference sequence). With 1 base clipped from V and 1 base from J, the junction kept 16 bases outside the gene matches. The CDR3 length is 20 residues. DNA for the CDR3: TGCAGTGCTAGAGGGTCCCTTACTAGCGGGGGCGTAATCCGCACAGATACGCAGTATTTT. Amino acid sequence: CSARGSLTSGGVIRTDTQYF.

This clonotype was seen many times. The CDR3 sequence: CASSDRPTYANTGELFF. As DNA, the CDR3 is TGTGCCAGCAGCGACCGACCGACTTACGCGAACACCGGGGAGCTGTTTTTT. The genes are TRBV7-8 and TRBJ2-2; no firm D call. Trimming took off 5 bases at V and 0 bases at J, with 16 bases between the two ends. The CDR3 runs 17 residues. In germline, CDR1 is SGHVS, CDR2 FQNEAQ.

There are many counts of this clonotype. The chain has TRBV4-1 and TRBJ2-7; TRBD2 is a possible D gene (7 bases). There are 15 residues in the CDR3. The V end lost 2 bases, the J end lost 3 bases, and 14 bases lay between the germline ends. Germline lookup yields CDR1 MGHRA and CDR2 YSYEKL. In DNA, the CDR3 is TGCGCCAGCAGCCAATCAGGGGCGGGAGACTACGAGCAGTACTTC. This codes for CASSQSGAGDYEQYF.

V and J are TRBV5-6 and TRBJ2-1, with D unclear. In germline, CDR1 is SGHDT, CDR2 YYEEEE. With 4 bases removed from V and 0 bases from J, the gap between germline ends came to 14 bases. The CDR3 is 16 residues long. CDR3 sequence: CASSPVGSCSYNEQFF. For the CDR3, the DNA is TGTGCCAGCAGCCCCGTGGGTAGTTGCTCCTACAATGAGCAGTTCTTC.

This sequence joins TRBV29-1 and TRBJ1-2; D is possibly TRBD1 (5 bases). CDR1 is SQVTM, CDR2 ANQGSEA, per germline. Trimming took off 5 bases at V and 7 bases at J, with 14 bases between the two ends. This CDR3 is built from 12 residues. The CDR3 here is CSVFSGPRGYTF. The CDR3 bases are TGCAGCGTTTTTTCAGGGCCCCGTGGCTACACCTTC.

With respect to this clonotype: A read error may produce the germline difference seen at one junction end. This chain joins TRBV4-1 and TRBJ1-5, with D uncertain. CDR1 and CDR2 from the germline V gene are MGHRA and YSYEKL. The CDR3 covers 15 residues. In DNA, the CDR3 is TGCGCCAGCAGCCAAGAAGACCGTAGCAATCAGCCCCGGCATTTT. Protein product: CASSQEDRSNQPRHF.

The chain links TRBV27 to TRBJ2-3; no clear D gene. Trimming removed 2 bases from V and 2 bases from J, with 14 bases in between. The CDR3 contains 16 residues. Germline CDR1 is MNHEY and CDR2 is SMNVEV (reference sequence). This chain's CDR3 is CASSLGPVVFTDTQYF. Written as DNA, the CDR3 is TGTGCCAGCAGTTTAGGGCCCGTCGTCTTCACAGATACGCAGTATTTT.

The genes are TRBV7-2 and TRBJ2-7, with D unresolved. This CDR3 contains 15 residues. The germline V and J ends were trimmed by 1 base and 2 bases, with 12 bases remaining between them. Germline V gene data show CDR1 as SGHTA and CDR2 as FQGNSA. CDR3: CASSLVTLEPYEQYF. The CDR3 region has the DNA TGTGCCAGCAGCTTAGTAACCTTGGAACCCTACGAGCAGTACTTC.

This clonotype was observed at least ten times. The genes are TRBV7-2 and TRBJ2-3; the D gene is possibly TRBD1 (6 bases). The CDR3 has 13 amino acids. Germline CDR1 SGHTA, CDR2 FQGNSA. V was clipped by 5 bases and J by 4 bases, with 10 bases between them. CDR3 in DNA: TGTGCCAGCAGCCCCGGGACACCAGATACGCAGTATTTT. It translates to CASSPGTPDTQYF.

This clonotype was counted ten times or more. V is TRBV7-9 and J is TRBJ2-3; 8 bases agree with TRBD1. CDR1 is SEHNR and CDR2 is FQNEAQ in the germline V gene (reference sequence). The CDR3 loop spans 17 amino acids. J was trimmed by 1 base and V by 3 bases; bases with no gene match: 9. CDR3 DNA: TGTGCCAGCAGCTTCCGGACAGGGACGGAGGGCACAGATACGCAGTATTTT. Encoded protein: CASSFRTGTEGTDTQYF.

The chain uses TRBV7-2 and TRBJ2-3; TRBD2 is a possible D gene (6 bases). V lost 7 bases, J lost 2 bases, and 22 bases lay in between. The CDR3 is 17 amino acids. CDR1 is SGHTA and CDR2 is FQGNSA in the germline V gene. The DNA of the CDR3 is TGTGCCAGCACCGCAAGGCCTGCCGGGAGTTACACAGATACGCAGTATTTT. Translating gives CASTARPAGSYTDTQYF.

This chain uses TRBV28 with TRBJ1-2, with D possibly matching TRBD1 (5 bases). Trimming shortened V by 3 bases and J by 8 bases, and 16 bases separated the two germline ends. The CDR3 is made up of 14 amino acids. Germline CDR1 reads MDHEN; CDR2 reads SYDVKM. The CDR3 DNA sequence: TGTGCCAGCAGTTTTGTCGCAGGGATGGGAGGCTACACCTTC. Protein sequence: CASSFVAGMGGYTF.

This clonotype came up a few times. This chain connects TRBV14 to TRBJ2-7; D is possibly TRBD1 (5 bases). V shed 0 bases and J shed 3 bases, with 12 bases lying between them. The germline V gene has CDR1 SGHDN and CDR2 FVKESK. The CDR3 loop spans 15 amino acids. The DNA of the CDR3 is TGTGCCAGCAGCCAAGAGGAAGGGGCTGACTACGAGCAGTACTTC. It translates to CASSQEEGADYEQYF.

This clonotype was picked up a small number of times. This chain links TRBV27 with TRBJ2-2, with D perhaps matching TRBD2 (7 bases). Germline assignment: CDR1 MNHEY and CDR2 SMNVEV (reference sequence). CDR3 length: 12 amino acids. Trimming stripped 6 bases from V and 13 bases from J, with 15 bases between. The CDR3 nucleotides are TGTGCCAGCAGCCTAGGGGGGGCGAGGCTGTTTTTT. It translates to CASSLGGARLFF.

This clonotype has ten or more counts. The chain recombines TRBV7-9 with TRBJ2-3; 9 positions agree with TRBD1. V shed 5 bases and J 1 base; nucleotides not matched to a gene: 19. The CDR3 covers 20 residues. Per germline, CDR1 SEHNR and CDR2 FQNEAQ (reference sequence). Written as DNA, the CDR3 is TGTGCCAGCAGCCCCGGGGTCCTTAGGACAGGGGACCAAGGCACAGATACGCAGTATTTT. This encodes CASSPGVLRTGDQGTDTQYF. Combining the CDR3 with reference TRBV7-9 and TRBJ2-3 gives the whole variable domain DTGVSQNPRHKITKRGQNVTFRCDPISEHNRLYWYRQTLGQGPEFLTYFQNEAQLEKSRLLSDRFSAERPKGSFSTLEIQRTEQGDSAMYLCASSPGVLRTGDQGTDTQYFGPGTRLTVL.

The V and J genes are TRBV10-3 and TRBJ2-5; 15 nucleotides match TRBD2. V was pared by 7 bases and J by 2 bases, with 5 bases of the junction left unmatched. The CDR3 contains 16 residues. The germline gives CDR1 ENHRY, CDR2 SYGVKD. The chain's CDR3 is CAINDGTSGGQETQYF. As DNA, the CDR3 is TGTGCCATCAACGATGGGACTAGCGGGGGGCAAGAGACCCAGTACTTC.